Listed here are 11 T cell receptor beta chains from one sample, sequenced in a study of tumor-infiltrating lymphocytes in oesophageal squamous cell carcinoma. TCRdb reanalysed the reads using MiXCR and keeps one entry per CDR3 protein. The sample lists 12,000 or so distinct CDR3 sequences, around 50% seen once, with roughly three fifths in the top ten. The sample consisted of blood. The receptor set was obtained from a female donor with esophageal squamous cell carcinoma.

The J gene is TRBJ1-6, the V gene TRBV27; weak D call: TRBD1 (6 bases). Trimming cost V 6 bases and J 6 bases, with 12 bases left between them. CDR3 length equals 14 residues. Germline V gene data show CDR1 as MNHEY and CDR2 as SMNVEV (reference sequence). The CDR3 DNA follows: TGTGCCAGCAGGATGGACAGTTTTAATTCACCCCTCCACTTT. Protein: CASRMDSFNSPLHF.

This chain joins TRBV7-2 and TRBJ2-5, with TRBD2 matching over 13 bases. The J call may be faulty, since TRBJ2-7 better matches the DNA end. The CDR3 runs 14 residues. Germline CDR1 reads SGHTA; CDR2 reads FQGNSA. The CDR3 nucleotides read TGTGCCAGCAGCCTACTAGCGGGGGGGTACGAGCAGTACTTC. Its translation is CASSLLAGGYEQYF.

By proportion, this clonotype is large. The V call is TRBV7-2, the J call TRBJ2-5; 14 bases map to TRBD2. There are 17 residues in the CDR3. Unmatched junction bases numbered 12, after V lost 1 base and J lost 11 bases. The germline gives CDR1 SGHTA, CDR2 FQGNSA. The CDR3 DNA reads TGTGCCAGCAGCTTAGGGGGCCCGGGACTAGCGGGAGAGGGGCAGTACTTC. Protein product: CASSLGGPGLAGEGQYF.

The V and J genes are TRBV6-1 and TRBJ2-1, with TRBD2 identical over 11 bases. The closer fit of TRBJ2-7 to the DNA end suggests the J call may be wrong. This CDR3 is 15 amino acids long. Per germline, CDR1 MNHNS and CDR2 SASEGT. CDR3 region: CASSATSGSSYEQYF. CDR3 sequence (DNA): TGTGCCAGCAGTGCTACTAGCGGGAGCTCCTACGAGCAGTACTTC.

The chain has TRBV7-2 and TRBJ1-5; D not resolved. In germline, CDR1 is SGHTA, CDR2 FQGNSA. The CDR3 loop spans 15 amino acids. V lost 2 bases, J lost 1 base, and 9 bases lay in between. The CDR3 protein is CASSLSWVSNQPQHF. In nucleotides, the CDR3 is TGTGCCAGCAGCTTATCTTGGGTCAGCAATCAGCCCCAGCATTTT.

The rearrangement joins TRBV27 to TRBJ2-7; 9 bases match TRBD1. Germline V gene data show CDR1 as MNHEY and CDR2 as SMNVEV (reference sequence). The CDR3 is 15 residues long. V was clipped by 3 bases and J by 5 bases; unmatched bases: 8. Written as DNA, the CDR3 is TGTGCCAGCAGTTTGATTGGGACAGGGTTCCACGAGCAGTACTTC. Its translation: CASSLIGTGFHEQYF.

This rearrangement joins TRBV6-6 to TRBJ1-2; D is ambiguous. The CDR3 totals 14 residues. V gave up 0 bases and J gave up 5 bases, with 10 bases separating them. CDR1 is MNHNY, CDR2 SVGAGI, per germline (reference sequence). The CDR3: CASSYSMKGYGYTF. In nucleotides, the CDR3 is TGTGCCAGCAGTTACTCGATGAAGGGATATGGCTACACCTTC.

This clonotype showed up just a few times. The genes are TRBV7-8 and TRBJ2-7; tentative D call: TRBD1 (5 bases). Germline CDR1 and CDR2: SGHVS and FQNEAQ. The CDR3 runs to 14 residues. The ends were cut back, 2 bases at V and 6 bases at J, with 14 bases in the middle. The CDR3 protein is CASSLRQNQGEQYF. The CDR3, as DNA: TGTGCCAGCAGCTTAAGACAAAACCAGGGCGAGCAGTACTTC.

This clonotype was detected many times. The chain has TRBV27 and TRBJ2-1; D tentatively reads TRBD1 or TRBD2 (5 bases each). The CDR3 spans 14 residues. V shed 6 bases and J shed 5 bases, with 14 bases lying between them. Germline V CDR1 and CDR2: MNHEY, SMNVEV (reference sequence). The chain's CDR3 is CASSRRGADNEQFF. The CDR3 region has the DNA TGTGCCAGCAGCCGTAGGGGAGCTGACAATGAGCAGTTCTTC.

J is TRBJ2-3 and V is TRBV7-2, with 9 bases matching TRBD1. TRBJ2-7 matches the DNA end more closely, so the J call is doubtful. Germline CDR1 and CDR2: SGHTA and FQGNSA. The CDR3 totals 13 residues. CDR3 sequence (DNA): TGTGCCAGCAGCCGGACAGGGGTTTACGAGCAGTACTTC. The encoded protein is CASSRTGVYEQYF.

The chain recombines TRBV7-8 with TRBJ2-3, with D uncertain. The closer fit of TRBJ2-5 to the DNA end suggests the J call may be wrong. CDR3 length: 13 amino acids. The V gene's germline CDR1 is SGHVS and CDR2 FQNEAQ. Here the CDR3 DNA reads TGTGCCAGCAGCTTAGCGCCACGAGAGACCCAGTACTTC. Its translation is CASSLAPRETQYF.